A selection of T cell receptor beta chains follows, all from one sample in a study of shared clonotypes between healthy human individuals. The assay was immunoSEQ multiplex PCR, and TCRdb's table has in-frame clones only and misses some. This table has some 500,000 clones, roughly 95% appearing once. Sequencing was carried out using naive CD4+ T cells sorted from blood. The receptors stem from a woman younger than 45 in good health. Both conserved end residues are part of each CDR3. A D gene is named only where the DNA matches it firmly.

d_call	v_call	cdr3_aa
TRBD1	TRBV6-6	CASRPRTGSYEQYF
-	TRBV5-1	CASSPDLGAANYEQYF
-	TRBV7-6	CASSLATGVNTEAFF
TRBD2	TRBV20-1	CSARGLAEQYF
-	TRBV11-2	CASRDNSIRRYEQYF
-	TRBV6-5	CASSYFQGGGGYGYTF
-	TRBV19	CASTPPGVRTGELFF
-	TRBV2	CASSEGSLSRYNEQFF
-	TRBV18	CASSPSRELSDTQYF
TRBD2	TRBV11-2	CASSFRTSGPYEQYF
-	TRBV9	CASSARTAANYGYTF
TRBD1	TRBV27	CASSLSPDRGHQPQHF
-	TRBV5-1	CASSLALGYEQFF
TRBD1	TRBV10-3	CAIRTGTSYEQYF
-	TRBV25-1	CASRVPGGGMNTEAFF
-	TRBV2	CASSEVAIPTNEQFF
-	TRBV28	CASSSYGGPRGYTF
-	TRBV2	CASSVGFPGNTIYF
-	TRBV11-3	CASSIGQSETQYF
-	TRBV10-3	CAISEGTLQDEQFF
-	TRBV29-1	CSVVRTHSTSGNTIYF
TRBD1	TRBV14	CASSQPGQGYNEQFF
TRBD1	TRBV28	CASIRQGATIARNYGYTF
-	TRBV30	CAWSGSMNTEAFF
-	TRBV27	CASRAVGKPYEQYF
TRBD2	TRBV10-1	CASSVGLAFTDTQYF
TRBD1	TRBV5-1	CASSTGQGAPTNEKLFF